Listed below are T cell receptor beta chains from one sample, sequenced in a study of cytomegalovirus exposure and HLA in healthy donors. Only in-frame clones appear in the TCRdb table, and some are missing; sequencing was by immunoSEQ multiplex PCR. The table lists fewer than 150,000 clones, about 85% of them singletons. Sequenced material: PBMCs. These TCRs come from a man in his late teens or twenties in good health and CMV-seropositive. CDR3s include the opening cysteine and the closing phenylalanine or tryptophan. Each record gives: V gene, D gene, J gene, clone size, CDR3 length, CDR3 protein, CDR3 DNA. D genes are given only for firm matches. Rows may omit the clone size; those that give it use once, few, many or a size class.

>TRBV28|-|TRBJ2-3|-|15
CASSRFDGGTDTQYF
TGTGCCAGCAGCCGATTTGACGGAGGGACGGATACGCAGTATTTT
>TRBV5-1|-|TRBJ2-7|once|12
CASSRESYEQYF
TGCGCCAGCAGCCGGGAGTCCTACGAGCAGTACTTC
>TRBV2|-|TRBJ1-4|-|14
CASSLRQLNEKLFF
TGTGCCAGCAGTCTTCGACAGCTTAATGAAAAACTGTTTTTT
>TRBV4-2|-|TRBJ2-6|-|16
CASSQEPGSGANVLTF
TGTGCCAGCAGCCAAGAGCCCGGGTCTGGGGCCAACGTCCTGACTTTC
>TRBV20-1|-|TRBJ2-7|-|11
CSARDQGEQYF
TGCAGTGCTAGAGATCAGGGGGAGCAGTACTTC
>TRBV4-1|TRBD1|TRBJ1-6|-|15
CASSQGQGRNSPLHF
TGCGCCAGCAGCCAAGGACAGGGGAGGAATTCACCCCTCCACTTT
>TRBV18|-|TRBJ1-5|-|20
CASSPFRDSGTTRGNQPQHF
TGTGCCAGCTCACCATTTAGGGATTCGGGAACAACCCGGGGGAATCAGCCCCAGCATTTT
>TRBV9|-|TRBJ1-5|-|15
CASSPGDHGNQPQHF
TGTGCCAGCAGCCCAGGGGATCATGGCAATCAGCCCCAGCATTTT
>TRBV6-1|-|TRBJ1-5|-|15
CASSDFWEANQPQHF
TGTGCCAGCAGTGACTTCTGGGAGGCGAATCAGCCCCAGCATTTT
>TRBV9|-|TRBJ2-1|-|16
CASSVGGQLKYNEQFF
TGTGCCAGCAGCGTAGGGGGACAACTAAAATACAATGAGCAGTTCTTC
>TRBV7-9|TRBD2|TRBJ2-5|-|16
CASSPGMGGTEETQYF
TGTGCCAGCAGCCCAGGAATGGGGGGGACTGAGGAGACCCAGTACTTC
>TRBV5-3|-|TRBJ1-5|-|17
CARSDSLGGGQGQPQHF
TGTGCCAGAAGTGACTCTCTCGGTGGGGGACAAGGTCAGCCCCAGCATTTT
>TRBV9|-|TRBJ1-3|few|14
CASSVAVARDTIYF
TGTGCCAGCAGCGTAGCTGTGGCGCGGGACACCATATATTTT
>TRBV5-1|-|TRBJ2-5|-|17
CASSLAGGRDYQETQYF
TGCGCCAGCAGCTTGGCGGGGGGCCGGGACTATCAAGAGACCCAGTACTTC
>TRBV6-1|TRBD1|TRBJ2-1|-|13
CASSEQQGYEQFF
TGTGCCAGCAGTGAACAACAGGGGTATGAGCAGTTCTTC
>TRBV21-1|-|TRBJ1-5|-|18
CASSIFFRQGMGNQPQHF
TGTGCCAGCAGCATTTTCTTCCGACAGGGGATGGGGAATCAGCCCCAGCATTTT
>TRBV5-8|-|TRBJ2-5|-|17
CASSLARRASIQETQYF
TGTGCCAGCAGCTTGGCCAGAAGAGCGTCAATCCAAGAGACCCAGTACTTC
>TRBV5-1|-|TRBJ1-1|-|14
CASSPYTQNTEAFF
TGCGCCAGCAGCCCATACACACAAAACACTGAAGCTTTCTTT
>TRBV5-6|-|TRBJ2-3|-|14
CASSRSPGADTQYF
TGTGCCAGCAGTCGGTCCCCAGGGGCAGATACGCAGTATTTT
>TRBV6-4|-|TRBJ2-3|once|13
CASSTSSTDTQYF
TGTGCCAGCAGTACTAGCAGCACAGATACGCAGTATTTT
>TRBV10-1|TRBD1|TRBJ2-7|-|14
CASSESGTGREQYF
TGCGCCAGCAGTGAGTCCGGGACAGGGCGGGAGCAGTACTTC
>TRBV7-9|-|TRBJ2-5|-|13
CASSLDAGETQYF
TGTGCCAGCAGCTTAGATGCGGGAGAGACCCAGTACTTC
>TRBV2|-|TRBJ2-1|-|15
CASSAERVSYNEQFF
TGTGCCAGCAGTGCGGAGCGGGTCTCCTACAATGAGCAGTTCTTC
>TRBV10-3|TRBD2|TRBJ2-2|-|16
CAISVTSGVGTGELFF
TGTGCCATCAGTGTAACTAGCGGGGTAGGGACCGGGGAGCTGTTTTTT
>TRBV2|-|TRBJ2-2|-|13
CASRLDNTGELFF
TGTGCCAGCAGACTAGATAACACCGGGGAGCTGTTTTTT
>TRBV7-9|TRBD2|TRBJ2-3|-|16
CASSHRLAGGPDTQYF
TGTGCCAGCAGCCACCGGTTAGCGGGGGGGCCTGATACGCAGTATTTT
>TRBV6-5|-|TRBJ1-1|once|14
CASSYQGRNTEAFF
TGTGCCAGCAGTTACCAGGGGCGGAACACTGAAGCTTTCTTT
>TRBV5-1|-|TRBJ2-1|-|15
CASSKGDGAYNEQFF
TGCGCCAGCAGTAAAGGCGACGGAGCCTACAATGAGCAGTTCTTC
>TRBV5-1|-|TRBJ2-3|-|15
CASSLDTPARDTQYF
TGCGCCAGCAGCTTGGACACACCCGCCCGTGATACGCAGTATTTT
>TRBV30|-|TRBJ1-1|-|13
CAWSRGMNTEAFF
TGTGCCTGGAGCCGGGGGATGAACACTGAAGCTTTCTTT
>TRBV29-1|TRBD1|TRBJ1-4|-|16
CSALGQGPTYNEKLFF
TGCAGCGCTCTTGGACAGGGTCCAACCTACAATGAAAAACTGTTTTTT
>TRBV11-2|-|TRBJ2-3|-|15
CASSLAGGATDTQYF
TGTGCCAGCAGCCTTGCAGGAGGGGCCACAGATACGCAGTATTTT
>TRBV27|-|TRBJ1-1|once|13
CASSFGWSTEAFF
TGTGCCAGCAGTTTCGGGTGGAGCACTGAAGCTTTCTTT
>TRBV2|-|TRBJ2-2|-|15
CASSEGSRGTGELFF
TGTGCCAGCAGTGAAGGTAGCAGAGGCACCGGGGAGCTGTTTTTT
>TRBV7-2|TRBD1|TRBJ2-7|-|15
CASSFGTGGFNEQYF
TGTGCCAGCAGCTTCGGGACAGGGGGCTTTAACGAGCAGTACTTC
>TRBV28|-|TRBJ1-3|-|14
CASNRALSGNTIYF
TGTGCCAGCAACAGGGCCCTCTCTGGAAACACCATATATTTT
>TRBV7-9|-|TRBJ2-5|-|16
CASSFAGWGDQETQYF
TGTGCCAGCAGCTTCGCCGGTTGGGGAGACCAAGAGACCCAGTACTTC
>TRBV7-2|-|TRBJ1-3|-|15
CASSLGASSGNTIYF
TGTGCCAGCAGCTTAGGGGCGAGCTCTGGAAACACCATATATTTT
>TRBV5-1|-|TRBJ2-3|-|16
CASSALSGSLTDTQYF
TGCGCCAGCAGCGCCCTGTCCGGGAGCCTTACAGATACGCAGTATTTT
>TRBV14|-|TRBJ2-1|-|11
CASSYYNEQFF
TGTGCCAGCAGCTATTACAATGAGCAGTTCTTC
>TRBV5-3|-|TRBJ1-5|few|17
CARSLLRLQSHNQPQHF
TGTGCCAGAAGCTTGCTTCGTCTACAGTCCCACAATCAGCCCCAGCATTTT
>TRBV7-2|-|TRBJ1-3|-|16
CASSLAAGRSGNTIYF
TGTGCCAGCAGCTTAGCGGCGGGACGCTCTGGAAACACCATATATTTT
>TRBV5-1|-|TRBJ2-3|-|17
CASSSQGSSHMADTQYF
TGCGCCAGCAGCTCCCAGGGAAGTTCTCATATGGCAGATACGCAGTATTTT
>TRBV18|-|TRBJ1-5|once|15
CASSPQGNSNQPQHF
TGTGCCAGCTCACCCCAGGGGAATAGCAATCAGCCCCAGCATTTT
>TRBV7-8|TRBD1|TRBJ1-1|-|16
CASSLRQGKGYTEAFF
TGTGCCAGCAGCTTAAGACAGGGGAAAGGGTACACTGAAGCTTTCTTT
>TRBV5-1|TRBD2|TRBJ2-7|-|14
CASSLEAGTYEQYF
TGCGCCAGCAGCTTGGAAGCGGGGACCTACGAGCAGTACTTC